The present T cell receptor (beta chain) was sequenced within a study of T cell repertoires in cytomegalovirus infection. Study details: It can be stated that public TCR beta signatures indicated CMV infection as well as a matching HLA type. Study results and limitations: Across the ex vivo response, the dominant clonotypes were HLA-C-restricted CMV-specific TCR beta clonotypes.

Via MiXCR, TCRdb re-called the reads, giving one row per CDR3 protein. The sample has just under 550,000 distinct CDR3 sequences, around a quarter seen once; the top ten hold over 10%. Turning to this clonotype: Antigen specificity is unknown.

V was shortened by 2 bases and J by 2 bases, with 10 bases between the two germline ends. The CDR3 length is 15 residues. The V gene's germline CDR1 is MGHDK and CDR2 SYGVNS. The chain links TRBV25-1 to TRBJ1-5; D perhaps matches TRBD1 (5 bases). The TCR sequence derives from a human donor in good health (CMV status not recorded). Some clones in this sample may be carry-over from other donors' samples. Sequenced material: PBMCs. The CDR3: CASSEGGYGNQPQHF. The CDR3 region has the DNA TGTGCCAGCAGTGAAGGGGGGTACGGCAATCAGCCCCAGCATTTT.